This TCR beta chain was observed in a study of shared clonotypes between healthy human individuals. Whole-study findings and limits: It was observed that roughly 5% of naive CD4 clonotypes were shared across a handful of donors. The study generally estimated greater richness for naive than memory subsets.

The CDR3 covers 14 residues. Germline V CDR1 and CDR2: SGDLS, YYNGEE. Trimming pared 3 bases from V and 5 bases from J, leaving 12 bases between. Comments on this clone: Its specificity is not known.

The test was conducted at deep level. Replicate PCRs from sorted subsets contained roughly 200 ng DNA, which is around 30,000 T cell genomes. Produced via immunoSEQ multiplex PCR; TCRdb's table is partial and in-frame only. The table shows under 650,000 clones, with 90% to 97% occurring only once. This TCR was recovered from a woman in her twenties or thirties in good health. Sample: naive CD4+ T cells sorted from blood. Described subset: CD45RA+ positively selected. This chain connects TRBV9 to TRBJ2-4; D tentatively reads TRBD1 or TRBD2 (5 bases each). CDR3 nucleotides: TGTGCCAGCAGCGCTAGGGACCCTCAAAACATTCAGTACTTC. Translation: CASSARDPQNIQYF.